The 29 T cell receptor beta chains reported below all come from one sample, sequenced in a study of T cells in Graves' hyperthyroidism and ophthalmopathy. TCR beta CDR3 region amplification was performed from RNA transcripts. Initially, a first-round RT-PCR of the TCR CDR3 employed the HTBI primer set. TCRdb re-called the multiplex PCR reads through MiXCR, storing one row per CDR3 protein. The table records about 420,000 distinct CDR3 sequences, about 15% of them present only once. The specimen was blood. Receptors were obtained from a woman aged 18-30 years with Graves' hyperthyroidism.

This clonotype was recorded many times. The chain carries TRBV12-3 or TRBV12-4 and TRBJ2-1; 8 bases agree with TRBD2. J was trimmed by 7 bases and V by 3 bases; bases with no gene match: 8. CDR3 length: 15 residues. The DNA of the CDR3 is TGTGCCAGCAGTTTTCCTGGCGGGAGGCGGAATGAGCAGTTCTTC. Translating it yields CASSFPGGRRNEQFF.

This clonotype has a count of ten or more. V and J are TRBV7-2 and TRBJ2-7; D not resolved. In germline, CDR1 is SGHTA, CDR2 FQGNSA. The CDR3 contains 15 residues. V lost 1 base and J 0 bases, leaving 10 bases between the germline ends. CDR3 amino acids: CASSLVGTNSYEQYF. CDR3 in DNA: TGTGCCAGCAGCTTAGTTGGCACTAACTCCTACGAGCAGTACTTC.

This clonotype has a count of ten or more. CDR3 nucleotide sequence: TGTGCCATCAGTGACGACAGGGGAAGATCAACTATAAGAAACACCATATATTTT. Encoded protein: CAISDDRGRSTIRNTIYF. V gene TRBV10-3 combines with J gene TRBJ1-3; 8 positions agree with TRBD1. Germline trimming cut 3 bases from V and 5 bases from J; bases unmatched to any gene: 15. The CDR3 covers 18 residues. The germline gives CDR1 ENHRY, CDR2 SYGVKD.

Many counts were recorded for this clonotype. The gene calls are TRBV6-1 and TRBJ1-5; D uncertain. The CDR3 runs to 13 residues. V was shortened by 4 bases and J by 2 bases, with 6 bases between the two germline ends. The germline V gene encodes CDR1 MNHNS and CDR2 SASEGT. The CDR3 coding sequence is TGTGCCAGCAGTGGGTCGGGCAATCAGCCCCAGCATTTT. Amino acids: CASSGSGNQPQHF.

This sequence joins TRBV2 and TRBJ1-3; D unresolved. The germline V gene encodes CDR1 SNHLY and CDR2 FYNNEI. This CDR3 spans 16 amino acids. Trimming took 3 bases from V and 1 from J, leaving 13 bases between them. As DNA, the CDR3 is TGTGCCAGCAGTGATTGGGAAGGAGGTTCTGGAAACACCATATATTTT. It encodes CASSDWEGGSGNTIYF.

This clonotype was seen repeatedly, ten times or more. V and J are TRBV3-1 and TRBJ2-7, with D uncertain. Trimming pared 1 base from V and 0 bases from J, leaving 16 bases between. The CDR3 extends over 17 amino acids. CDR1 LGHDT and CDR2 YNNKEL come from the germline V gene (reference sequence). DNA of the CDR3: TGTGCCAGCAGCCAAGCGGCTGGCGGACCTTTCTCCTACGAGCAGTACTTC. Its protein product is CASSQAAGGPFSYEQYF.

Many counts were recorded for this clonotype. The chain has TRBV12-3 or TRBV12-4 and TRBJ1-1, with D perhaps matching TRBD1 (6 bases). This CDR3 is built from 18 residues. Trimming pared 5 bases from V and 2 bases from J, leaving 24 bases between. CDR3 in DNA: TGTGCCAGCAGTAGAGGGCGGGGGGGGGCCGTGCTTAACACTGAAGCTTTCTTT. Translating gives CASSRGRGGAVLNTEAFF.

This clonotype showed up many times. This chain connects TRBV19 to TRBJ2-7, with D perhaps matching TRBD1 (6 bases). There are 14 residues in the CDR3. V lost 5 bases and J 6 bases, leaving 17 bases between the germline ends. Germline CDR1 and CDR2: LNHDA and SQIVND (reference sequence). The CDR3 nucleotides are TGTGCCAGTAGTGGACCCAACAGGGTAGGCGAGCAGTACTTC. This encodes CASSGPNRVGEQYF.

The chain is built from TRBV19 and TRBJ2-7, with TRBD1 identical over 7 bases. Germline V gives CDR1 LNHDA, CDR2 SQIVND (reference sequence). This CDR3 comprises 13 residues. The junction had 3 bases not matched to a gene; V was cut back by 4 bases and J by 3 bases. This CDR3 reads CASSKGQFYEQYF. DNA of the CDR3: TGTGCCAGTAGTAAGGGACAGTTCTACGAGCAGTACTTC.

This clonotype was observed many times. This chain connects TRBV5-1 to TRBJ1-6; D possibly corresponds to TRBD1 (5 bases). The V and J ends lost 0 bases and 10 bases respectively, with 14 bases between them. The CDR3 contains 15 residues. CDR1 and CDR2 (germline): SGHRS, YFSETQ. The CDR3 loop is CASSLVEGTGSPLHF. CDR3 nucleotide sequence: TGCGCCAGCAGCTTGGTCGAAGGGACGGGCTCACCCCTCCACTTT. The full variable domain, in which reference TRBV5-1 and TRBJ1-6 provide the parts outside the CDR3, is KAGVTQTPRYLIKTRGQQVTLSCSPISGHRSVSWYQQTPGQGLQFLFEYFSETQRNKGNFPGRFSGRQFSNSRSEMNVSTLELGDSALYLCASSLVEGTGSPLHFGNGTRLTVT.

Many counts were recorded for this clonotype. V and J are TRBV18 and TRBJ2-4; D call uncertain. CDR1 and CDR2 (germline): KGHSH, LQKENI. The CDR3 totals 14 residues. Trimming removed 3 bases from V and 0 bases from J, with 6 bases in between. CDR3 sequence: CASSPAVAKNIQYF. The CDR3 DNA is TGTGCCAGCTCACCTGCGGTAGCCAAAAACATTCAGTACTTC.

This clonotype was counted a few times. This sequence joins TRBV4-1 and TRBJ2-3; D is unclear. Germline values: CDR1 MGHRA, CDR2 YSYEKL. V lost 3 bases and J 2 bases, leaving 6 bases between the germline ends. The CDR3 is 13 residues long. The CDR3 reads CASSHDTTDTQYF. The DNA for the CDR3 is TGCGCCAGCAGCCACGACACCACAGATACGCAGTATTTT.

This clonotype has at least ten counts. The rearrangement uses TRBV10-3 and TRBJ2-4, with no clear D. CDR3 length: 15 residues. The germline V gene has CDR1 ENHRY and CDR2 SYGVKD. Between the trimmed V and J ends, which lost 3 bases and 0 bases, there was a span of 9 bases. CDR3 bases: TGTGCCATCAGTGATCCATCCCTAGCCAAAAACATTCAGTACTTC. Translation: CAISDPSLAKNIQYF.

This clonotype was detected many times. The chain joins TRBV5-1 to TRBJ1-4; maybe TRBD1 (5 bases). V dropped 6 bases and J dropped 3 bases, with 18 bases sitting between them. Germline CDR1 and CDR2: SGHRS and YFSETQ. The CDR3 loop spans 16 amino acids. The DNA of the CDR3 is TGCGCCAGCACCAGGGACCCGGTGGGGTCTAATGAAAAACTGTTTTTT. Amino acid sequence: CASTRDPVGSNEKLFF.

This clonotype was seen many times. The chain links TRBV6-1 to TRBJ1-1; D not resolved. V lost 5 bases, J lost 0 bases, and 10 bases lay in between. The CDR3 runs to 14 residues. Germline V CDR1 and CDR2: MNHNS, SASEGT. The CDR3 region is CASSWTAVNTEAFF. Here the CDR3 DNA reads TGTGCCAGCAGTTGGACGGCGGTGAACACTGAAGCTTTCTTT.

This clonotype was detected many times. The V call is TRBV20-1, the J call TRBJ2-5; 10 nucleotides agree with TRBD2. Germline-derived CDR1 and CDR2 are DFQATT and SNEGSKA (reference sequence). Losses at the gene ends were 1 base for V and 4 bases for J; bases not matched to a gene: 15. This CDR3 spans 18 amino acids. In nucleotides, the CDR3 is TGCAGTGCTAGAGCGGGGGAGCCGGGACTAGCGATAAGAGAGACCCAGTACTTC. Translated: CSARAGEPGLAIRETQYF.

This clonotype occurred many times. The V and J genes are TRBV11-3 and TRBJ2-5, with 7 bases fitting TRBD1. The V segment lost 5 bases and the J segment 4 bases; nucleotides outside the gene matches: 7. Looked up from germline, CDR1 is SGHNT and CDR2 is YENEEA. The CDR3 totals 14 residues. CDR3 protein: CASSATGKGETQYF. In DNA form, the CDR3 reads TGTGCCAGCAGCGCGACAGGGAAGGGAGAGACCCAGTACTTC.

This clonotype has at least ten counts. The CDR3 loop is CASSVFPGRTDTQYF. For the CDR3, the DNA is TGTGCCAGCAGCGTATTCCCGGGTCGTACAGATACGCAGTATTTT. V and J are TRBV9 and TRBJ2-3, with D unresolved. The CDR3 is 15 residues long. The germline V gene has CDR1 SGDLS and CDR2 YYNGEE. The germline V and J ends were trimmed by 1 base and 3 bases, with 12 bases remaining between them.

At least ten counts were recorded for this clonotype. The V gene is TRBV10-3, the J gene TRBJ2-5; 7 bases match TRBD2. The germline V gene has CDR1 ENHRY and CDR2 SYGVKD. V was pared by 6 bases and J by 5 bases, with 6 bases of the junction left unmatched. The CDR3 is made up of 13 amino acids. The CDR3 protein is CAISGTIEETQYF. CDR3 sequence (DNA): TGTGCCATCAGCGGGACTATCGAGGAGACCCAGTACTTC.

This clonotype was found many times. The rearrangement links TRBV5-1 to TRBJ2-3, with TRBD1 as a possible D gene (5 bases). CDR1 is SGHRS, CDR2 YFSETQ, per germline. This CDR3 comprises 14 residues. Trimming pared 4 bases from V and 3 bases from J, leaving 12 bases between. CDR3 in DNA: TGCGCCAGCAGCCCCTGGACATTTACAGATACGCAGTATTTT. The encoded protein is CASSPWTFTDTQYF. The variable domain in full, with the rest retrieved from reference TRBV5-1 and TRBJ2-3, is KAGVTQTPRYLIKTRGQQVTLSCSPISGHRSVSWYQQTPGQGLQFLFEYFSETQRNKGNFPGRFSGRQFSNSRSEMNVSTLELGDSALYLCASSPWTFTDTQYFGPGTRLTVL.

Remarks on this clonotype: Possible read error: a much larger clone is one base away. The V and J genes are TRBV12-3 or TRBV12-4 and TRBJ2-2; the D is unclear. CDR3 length equals 14 residues. The CDR3 spells CASSFSGSTEELFF. The CDR3 bases are TGTGCCAGCAGTTTTTCCGGGTCCACCGAGGAGCTGTTTTTT.

V is TRBV19 and J is TRBJ2-3; D is perhaps TRBD1 or TRBD2 (5 bases each). Germline CDR1 is LNHDA and CDR2 is SQIVND (reference sequence). CDR3 size: 15 residues. Trimming took 4 bases from V and 5 from J, leaving 16 bases between them. CDR3 nucleotide sequence: TGTGCCAGTAGTACGTTCCGGGACGCCCAAGATACGCAGTATTTT. This gives the protein CASSTFRDAQDTQYF.

This rearrangement joins TRBV20-1 to TRBJ1-4, with D maybe TRBD1 (5 bases). Germline V lookup: CDR1 DFQATT, CDR2 SNEGSKA (reference sequence). The V and J ends lost 0 bases and 8 bases respectively, with 25 bases between them. The CDR3 runs 18 residues. As DNA, the CDR3 is TGCAGTGCTAGAGATCGGGATCGAGGGGCGCGAATTCAAGAAAAACTGTTTTTT. Translation: CSARDRDRGARIQEKLFF.

This clonotype has ten or more counts. J is TRBJ2-7 and V is TRBV20-1, with 10 bases lining up with TRBD1. Germline CDR1 reads DFQATT; CDR2 reads SNEGSKA (reference sequence). V shed 0 bases and J 3 bases; nucleotides not matched to a gene: 5. The length of the CDR3 is 15 residues. CDR3 in DNA: TGCAGTGCTAGAGAAGGACAGGGGGGAGACTACGAGCAGTACTTC. This encodes CSAREGQGGDYEQYF.

The V gene is TRBV29-1, the J gene TRBJ2-3; D gene unclear. This CDR3 has 13 residues. Germline-derived CDR1 and CDR2 are SQVTM and ANQGSEA. V was clipped by 1 base and J by 4 bases, with 9 bases between them. The CDR3 spells CSVEGSRPDTQYF. For the CDR3, the DNA is TGCAGCGTTGAAGGGAGCCGTCCAGATACGCAGTATTTT.

This clonotype has ten or more counts. The chain uses TRBV5-1 and TRBJ2-1; 9 bases are a match to TRBD1. Germline-derived CDR1 and CDR2 are SGHRS and YFSETQ. CDR3 length: 15 amino acids. V lost 0 bases and J lost 5; bases outside the gene matches: 3. CDR3 amino acids: CASSLEGQGHNEQFF. The CDR3 bases are TGCGCCAGCAGCTTGGAGGGACAGGGCCACAATGAGCAGTTCTTC.

This clonotype occurred many times. This chain connects TRBV11-2 to TRBJ2-1; D not certain. Trimming took off 2 bases at V and 2 bases at J, with 7 bases between the two ends. Per the germline V gene, CDR1 is SGHAT and CDR2 is FQNNGV. This CDR3 comprises 14 residues. This CDR3 is CASSLHETYNEQFF. The CDR3 coding sequence is TGTGCCAGCAGCTTACACGAGACCTACAATGAGCAGTTCTTC.

This clonotype was picked up many times. The chain couples TRBV28 to TRBJ2-7; no firm D call. Germline values: CDR1 MDHEN, CDR2 SYDVKM. The V end was cut by 1 base, the J end by 2 bases, with 18 bases between. The CDR3 has 17 residues. The CDR3 spells CASSLFGRRTEPYEQYF. The CDR3 coding sequence is TGTGCCAGCAGTTTATTCGGGCGGCGAACTGAGCCCTACGAGCAGTACTTC.

The chain uses TRBV18 and TRBJ1-2; D uncertain. Germline assignment: CDR1 KGHSH and CDR2 LQKENI. The CDR3 length is 16 residues. V was trimmed by 4 bases and J by 0 bases, leaving 15 bases between them. CDR3 DNA: TGTGCCAGCTCACTGCGGCAGGTCGCCGCTAACTATGGCTACACCTTC. Protein sequence: CASSLRQVAANYGYTF.